The 7 T cell receptor beta chains given below trace back to one sample, sequenced in a study of blood T cell repertoires in COVID-19. Generated by immunoSEQ multiplex PCR, the TCRdb table keeps only in-frame clones and is missing some. The sample shows about 170,000 clones, 85% to 90% of them seen only once. The sequencing input was peripheral blood. These receptors came from a man aged 18-30 years with active or convalescent COVID-19.

V usage is TRBV7-2 and J usage is TRBJ2-5; the match to TRBD2 covers 11 bases. CDR1 and CDR2 from the germline V gene are SGHTA and FQGNSA. The CDR3 sequence is 17 residues long. Germline trimming cut 0 bases from V and 2 bases from J; bases unmatched to any gene: 5. Written as DNA, the CDR3 is TGTGCCAGCAGCTTAGCGCTAGCGGGAGGACAACAAGAGACCCAGTACTTC. This translates into CASSLALAGGQQETQYF.

For the CDR3, the DNA is TGTGCCAGCAGTTACTCGAGGGCTGAAGCTTTCTTT. Translation: CASSYSRAEAFF. This chain joins TRBV6-2 or TRBV6-3 and TRBJ1-1; D is ambiguous. With 0 bases removed from V and 6 bases from J, the gap between germline ends came to 5 bases. The V gene's germline CDR1 is MNHEY and CDR2 SVGEGT. CDR3 length: 12 residues.

V and J are TRBV9 and TRBJ2-5, with 7 bases matching TRBD2. This CDR3 is built from 15 residues. Germline V gene sequence: CDR1 SGDLS, CDR2 YYNGEE. Trimming at V came to 0 bases and at J to 4 bases, leaving 6 bases not matched to a gene. The CDR3 nucleotides are TGTGCCAGCAGCGTAGGGCAGGGAGGGTCAGAGACCCAGTACTTC. This gives the protein CASSVGQGGSETQYF.

This chain connects TRBV2 to TRBJ2-5; TRBD2 matches 7 bases. This CDR3 contains 17 residues. The germline CDR1 and CDR2 sequences are SNHLY and FYNNEI. V lost 5 bases, J lost 5 bases, and 17 bases stayed unmatched. The CDR3 loop is CASSRNQGRAGVETQYF. The CDR3 DNA reads TGTGCCAGCAGTCGAAACCAAGGGAGGGCCGGTGTGGAGACCCAGTACTTC.

The rearrangement uses TRBV30 and TRBJ2-2; TRBD1 is a possible D gene (6 bases). The CDR3 consists of 14 residues. CDR1 and CDR2 (germline): GTSNPN, SVGIG (reference sequence). V dropped 2 bases and J dropped 6 bases, with 13 bases sitting between them. The DNA of the CDR3 is TGTGCCTGGAGTCTAACAGGGCTGTCCGGGGAGCTGTTTTTT. Encoded protein: CAWSLTGLSGELFF.

This sequence joins TRBV10-3 and TRBJ1-1; 7 bases align to TRBD1. V gave up 6 bases and J gave up 0 bases; unmatched junction bases: 7. Germline V gene lookup returns CDR1 ENHRY and CDR2 SYGVKD. This CDR3 is 15 amino acids long. CDR3 amino acids: CAISRDRNMNTEAFF. In DNA form, the CDR3 reads TGTGCCATCAGCCGGGACAGAAACATGAACACTGAAGCTTTCTTT.

The chain carries TRBV18 and TRBJ1-1; 11 bases fit TRBD1. Germline lookup yields CDR1 KGHSH and CDR2 LQKENI. Losses at the gene ends were 0 bases for V and 4 bases for J; bases not matched to a gene: 4. The CDR3 is 16 amino acids. CDR3 bases: TGTGCCAGCTCACCACCCTCCGGGACAGGGGGCACTGAAGCTTTCTTT. The encoded protein is CASSPPSGTGGTEAFF.